This is a list of T cell receptor beta chains from one sample in a study of CD8 T cells in ankylosing spondylitis. TCRdb re-called the 5' RACE reads with MiXCR, one entry per CDR3 protein. The sample carries some 800,000 distinct CDR3 sequences, over 9.5% recorded once. Sequenced input: blood, either unsorted or a sorted T cell fraction (not recorded which). The receptors stem from a male donor with ankylosing spondylitis. The conserved cysteine and the conserved F or W are not part of the CDR3 here.

>TRBV20-1|TRBJ2-1
SAGSGSFGNEQF
>TRBV28|TRBJ2-4
ASTDRNIQY
>TRBV9|TRBJ2-5
ASSDLSTGFETQY
>TRBV9|TRBJ2-6
ASSWGAGANVLT
>TRBV4-2|TRBJ1-3
ASSLAESQGNTIY
>TRBV7-2|TRBJ2-3
ASGGQGGTDTQY
>TRBV7-2|TRBJ1-6
ASSAYRGAPSPLH
>TRBV7-6|TRBJ1-1
ASSSPAGGSISNTEAF
>TRBV7-6|TRBJ1-1
ASSFEVQGDLNTEAF
>TRBV28|TRBJ2-7
ASSSPGTDISYEQY
>TRBV7-2|TRBJ1-5
ASSLGTRYSNQPQH
>TRBV7-2|TRBJ2-7
ASSARTYEQY
>TRBV6-2/TRBV6-3|TRBJ2-7
ASSYGTGGYEQY
>TRBV20-1|TRBJ2-2
SANQGNTGELF
>TRBV28|TRBJ2-5
TSRWTSLIETQY
>TRBV20-1|TRBJ2-5
SAKGVWETQY
>TRBV5-1|TRBJ2-7
ASSPTGGSYEQY
>TRBV20-1|TRBJ1-1
RVAGPNTEAF
>TRBV29-1|TRBJ1-5
SAPDRTLFQPQH
>TRBV2|TRBJ2-3
ASRAGVAWY
>TRBV10-3|TRBJ2-1
AISESIAGGPGEQF
>TRBV7-6|TRBJ2-7
ASSATGSSYEQY
>TRBV7-9|TRBJ1-4
ASSSRTGVGEKLF
>TRBV6-1|TRBJ1-2
ASSHGLRGRGLVGYT
>TRBV10-3|TRBJ1-4
AISPGEGEKLF
>TRBV7-3|TRBJ2-2
ASSFRGHPNTGELF
>TRBV7-9|TRBJ2-3
ASSLPRGTGLDTQY
>TRBV6-1|TRBJ2-7
ASERQGVHEQY
>TRBV5-1|TRBJ1-2
ASSLVRAAVPDGYT
>TRBV10-1|TRBJ1-6
ASSGTGDSPLH
>TRBV25-1|TRBJ2-3
ASSKGTAYTDTQY
>TRBV4-2|TRBJ2-7
ASSQAGPPGAYEQY
>TRBV5-1|TRBJ2-1
ASSLALAGIYEQF
>TRBV21-1|TRBJ2-4
ASSKDRAKNIQY
>TRBV6-1|TRBJ1-5
ASRRSDSTYSNQPQH
>TRBV10-3|TRBJ1-1
AINSGTDKAF
>TRBV12-3/TRBV12-4|TRBJ2-1
ASIRVGEQF
>TRBV11-2|TRBJ1-2
ASSLSGGGGYT
>TRBV20-1|TRBJ1-4
SARDKDRGPVLTNEKLF
>TRBV6-1|TRBJ1-2
ASSHGTGGNYGYT
>TRBV7-2|TRBJ1-4
ASSFQRTGGEKLF
>TRBV20-1|TRBJ2-7
SARDGSGRASYEQY
>TRBV5-5|TRBJ1-2
ASSLADINYGYT
>TRBV7-2|TRBJ2-5
ASSGYVGTIQETQY
>TRBV15|TRBJ2-4
ATSRVAGLKDIQY
>TRBV4-1|TRBJ2-5
ASSQDRWNQETQY
>TRBV9|TRBJ1-1
ASSVREYTEAF
>TRBV5-6|TRBJ1-1
ASSPGPSREYTEAF
>TRBV5-1|TRBJ2-3
ASSLLTQKADTQY
>TRBV20-1|TRBJ2-7
SARVPWQGDYEQY
>TRBV18|TRBJ1-5
ASSLDTYQPQH